This T cell receptor beta chain was obtained from a study of OX40 agonist ivuxolimab in advanced cancers. Background on the study: Ivuxolimab is a fully human IgG2 antibody that activates OX40 (CD134).

The V gene end was trimmed by 4 bases and the J gene end by 5 bases; junction bases not matched to a gene: 5. Germline V gives CDR1 SGHRS, CDR2 YFSETQ. CDR3 size: 15 residues. This table comes from immunoSEQ multiplex PCR, and its TCRdb copy is limited to in-frame clones, with some not included. The sample includes more than 55,000 clones, over 70% of them seen just once. Source: CD4+ or CD8+ T cells sorted from blood, taken in a trial of the OX40 agonist ivuxolimab. This clonotype originated in an adult with an advanced solid tumor such as melanoma, head and neck, liver or kidney cancer. This chain uses TRBV5-1 with TRBJ2-3; 12 bases agree with TRBD1. In nucleotides, the CDR3 is TGCGCCAGCAGCGCGGGGACAGGGGGCAAAGATACGCAGTATTTT. It is translated as CASSAGTGGKDTQYF.